Detailed here is one T cell receptor beta chain. Its specificity is unknown. The CDR3 loop spans 16 amino acids. V lost 0 bases, J lost 11 bases, and 8 bases stayed unmatched. The V gene's germline CDR1 is LGHNA and CDR2 YSLEER. The source of the sample is a study of CD8+ T cells in alopecia areata. Notes on the study in general: Treatment with tofacitinib significantly lowered scalp clonality and reduced expanded CD8+ clones among the top 100.

As to treatment: oral pan-JAK inhibitor, 5-10 mg twice daily. Sequencing used cDNA as its template, made by extracting RNA and reverse transcribing it. Measured with immunoSEQ multiplex PCR; TCRdb has only the in-frame clones, and not every one. This sample has 150,000 to 200,000 clones; nearly 60% occur once, and the top ten carry about 5.1%. The source was CD4+ T cells sorted from blood, collected at week 24, from a patient treated with tofacitinib. This TCR was recovered from a human donor with alopecia areata. V gene TRBV4-3 combines with J gene TRBJ2-2, with 11 bases identical to TRBD2. DNA of the CDR3: TGCGCCAGCAGCCAAGAACCTCTAGCGGGGGGAAGCGAGCTGTTTTTT. This sequence encodes CASSQEPLAGGSELFF.